What follows are 22 T cell receptor beta chains derived from one specimen sequenced in a study of cytomegalovirus exposure and HLA in healthy donors. Primers for the PCR totalled 60 Vbeta and 13 Jbeta. This table comes from immunoSEQ multiplex PCR, and its TCRdb copy is limited to in-frame clones, with some not included. This sample has approximately 95,000 clones, with about 80% found just once. The sequenced sample consisted of PBMCs. The receptor source for this set is a man younger than 35 in good health and CMV-seropositive.

The chain uses TRBV6-5 and TRBJ2-7; the match to TRBD1 covers 8 bases. J lost 2 bases, V lost 8 bases, and 5 bases had no gene match. CDR1 is MNHEY and CDR2 is SVGAGI in the germline V gene. This CDR3 region has 13 residues. The DNA for the CDR3 is TGTGCCAGCCCCAGGGGGCTCACCTACGAGCAGTACTTC. Residues: CASPRGLTYEQYF.

The rearrangement links TRBV7-8 to TRBJ1-6; a possible D gene is TRBD1 (5 bases). The V end was cut by 10 bases, the J end by 7 bases, with 20 bases between. Germline lookup yields CDR1 SGHVS and CDR2 FQNEAQ. This CDR3 is 15 amino acids long. CDR3 sequence reads: CAKWGGTLINSPLHF. The CDR3 DNA reads as TGTGCCAAGTGGGGGGGGACCCTTATAAATTCACCCCTCCACTTT. The complete variable domain, with remaining parts taken from reference TRBV7-8 and TRBJ1-6, reads GAGVSQSPRYKVAKRGQDVALRCDPISGHVSLFWYQQALGQGPEFLTYFQNEAQLDKSGLPSDRFFAERPEGSVSTLKIQRTQQEDSAVYLCAKWGGTLINSPLHFGNGTRLTVT.

The genes are TRBV6-1 and TRBJ1-1, with 9 bases lining up with TRBD1. The CDR3 has 16 residues. The germline V gene encodes CDR1 MNHNS and CDR2 SASEGT. V dropped 2 bases and J dropped 9; count of bases not matched to a gene: 13. CDR3 in amino acids: CASSERGGQGGAKAFF. For the CDR3, the DNA is TGTGCCAGCAGTGAACGAGGGGGACAGGGAGGCGCCAAAGCTTTCTTT.

The chain combines TRBV7-9 with TRBJ1-4, with TRBD1 matching 7 bases. J gave up 5 bases and V 5 bases, and 11 bases lay outside the gene matches. This CDR3 region has 16 residues. Germline V gene sequence: CDR1 SEHNR, CDR2 FQNEAQ (reference sequence). The CDR3 region has the DNA TGTGCCAGCAGCATCCTAGAGGGACAGCAAAATGAAAAACTGTTTTTT. It encodes CASSILEGQQNEKLFF.

This clone has a single count. The chain links TRBV7-9 to TRBJ2-7, with D perhaps TRBD1 (6 bases). The CDR3 consists of 14 residues. V was shortened by 5 bases and J by 2 bases, with 13 bases between the two germline ends. Germline CDR1 and CDR2: SEHNR and FQNEAQ (reference sequence). The CDR3 loop is CASSHPGTPYEQYF. In nucleotides, the CDR3 is TGTGCCAGCAGCCACCCCGGGACACCCTACGAGCAGTACTTC.

The CDR3 loop is CASIPGEGVSYNEQFF. CDR3 in DNA: TGTGCCAGCATCCCGGGTGAGGGGGTATCATACAATGAGCAGTTCTTC. The rearrangement uses TRBV7-9 and TRBJ2-1; TRBD1 is a possible D gene (6 bases). The germline gives CDR1 SEHNR, CDR2 FQNEAQ (reference sequence). The CDR3 spans 16 residues. V lost 7 bases and J lost 4, with 20 bases in between.

This clone was seen a handful of times. The rearrangement links TRBV7-9 to TRBJ1-1, with D possibly TRBD1 on 6 matching bases. Trimming removed 4 bases from V and 0 bases from J, with 6 bases in between. Looked up from germline, CDR1 is SEHNR and CDR2 is FQNEAQ (reference sequence). The CDR3 consists of 13 residues. CDR3: CASSWGLNTEAFF. The CDR3 region has the DNA TGTGCCAGCAGCTGGGGGCTGAACACTGAAGCTTTCTTT.

The CDR3 DNA sequence: TGTGCCAGCAGTCGACAGGAGAACACTGAAGCTTTCTTT. Its protein is CASSRQENTEAFF. The V and J genes are TRBV7-3 and TRBJ1-1; D might be TRBD1 (6 bases). CDR1 and CDR2 (germline): SGHTA, FQGTGA. V was trimmed by 6 bases and J by 1 base, leaving 9 bases between them. The CDR3 runs 13 residues.

The chain combines TRBV5-1 with TRBJ2-2; tentatively, D is TRBD1 (6 bases). Per germline, CDR1 SGHRS and CDR2 YFSETQ. The CDR3 loop spans 16 amino acids. V was trimmed by 4 bases and J by 6 bases, leaving 19 bases between them. For the CDR3, the DNA is TGCGCCAGCAGCCCGGGACAACGGGTGCCGGCCGGGGAGCTGTTTTTT. Amino acid sequence: CASSPGQRVPAGELFF.

The CDR3 reads CASSTGVNTDTQYF. CDR3 sequence (DNA): TGTGCCAGCAGTACGGGGGTGAACACAGATACGCAGTATTTT. This chain links TRBV9 with TRBJ2-3; weak D call: TRBD2 (6 bases). CDR1 SGDLS and CDR2 YYNGEE come from the germline V gene. V lost 5 bases to trimming and J lost 2 bases, with 12 bases between them. The CDR3 contains 14 residues.

The CDR3 bases are TGTGCCAGCAGTTCCCAGACAGGGGTCCACGAGCAGTACTTC. Translating it yields CASSSQTGVHEQYF. The genes are TRBV28 and TRBJ2-7; TRBD1 aligns across 8 bases. The CDR3 extends over 14 amino acids. CDR1 and CDR2 (germline): MDHEN, SYDVKM. V lost 4 bases and J lost 5; bases outside the gene matches: 7.

The chain recombines TRBV11-2 with TRBJ2-3; 12 bases are a match to TRBD2. Trimming removed 4 bases from V and 1 base from J; junction bases left unmatched: 0. The CDR3 sequence is 15 residues long. Germline V gene data show CDR1 as SGHAT and CDR2 as FQNNGV. DNA of the CDR3: TGTGCCAGCAGCTGGACTAGCGGGGGCACAGATACGCAGTATTTT. Protein: CASSWTSGGTDTQYF. Combining the CDR3 with reference TRBV11-2 and TRBJ2-3 gives the whole variable domain EAGVAQSPRYKIIEKRQSVAFWCNPISGHATLYWYQQILGQGPKLLIQFQNNGVVDDSQLPKDRFSAERLKGVDSTLKIQPAKLEDSAVYLCASSWTSGGTDTQYFGPGTRLTVL.

CDR3 sequence (DNA): TGTGCCAGCAGCCCCGGCCAGGTTTTGGAGACCCAGTACTTC. This sequence encodes CASSPGQVLETQYF. This chain uses TRBV6-5 with TRBJ2-5; no clear D. The germline V gene encodes CDR1 MNHEY and CDR2 SVGAGI. Deletions cut 6 bases from V and 5 bases from J, with 16 bases between. CDR3 length equals 14 residues.

This clone was seen just once. The V call is TRBV23-1, the J call TRBJ2-7; 7 positions agree with TRBD1. TRBV23-1 is sorted into the ORF group, with uncertain function. The CDR3 is 15 residues long. Losses at the gene ends were 9 bases for V and 0 bases for J; bases not matched to a gene: 11. The CDR3 is CARPGDSFISYEQYF. The CDR3, as DNA: TGCGCCAGACCTGGGGACAGCTTCATCTCCTACGAGCAGTACTTC.

The chain links TRBV7-9 to TRBJ2-7; D is possibly TRBD1 (5 bases). The germline gives CDR1 SEHNR, CDR2 FQNEAQ (reference sequence). The CDR3 spans 15 residues. The V end was cut by 8 bases, the J end by 2 bases, with 19 bases between. The CDR3 region has the DNA TGTGCCAGCCTACCAGGGCAGGGCGGAACCTACGAGCAGTACTTC. Its translation is CASLPGQGGTYEQYF.

This sequence joins TRBV9 and TRBJ2-1, with 13 nucleotides matching TRBD2. This CDR3 has 18 residues. Germline CDR1 is SGDLS and CDR2 is YYNGEE. V gave up 4 bases and J gave up 7 bases; unmatched junction bases: 14. The CDR3 loop is CASSPSRGLAGQGNEQFF. The CDR3 coding sequence is TGTGCCAGCAGCCCTTCTCGGGGACTAGCGGGGCAAGGGAATGAGCAGTTCTTC. Using reference TRBV9 and TRBJ2-1 for the parts outside the CDR3, the full variable domain is DSGVTQTPKHLITATGQRVTLRCSPRSGDLSVYWYQQSLDQGLQFLIQYYNGEERAKGNILERFSAQQFPDLHSELNLSSLELGDSALYFCASSPSRGLAGQGNEQFFGPGTRLTVL.

J is TRBJ2-5 and V is TRBV29-1; 8 bases are shared with TRBD2. This CDR3 has 13 amino acids. Germline loops: CDR1 SQVTM, CDR2 ANQGSEA. The CDR3 sequence: CSYSGGRWETQYF. Here the CDR3 DNA reads TGCAGTTACTCGGGGGGGCGGTGGGAGACCCAGTACTTC.

V is TRBV5-1 and J is TRBJ1-1, with D perhaps matching TRBD1 (5 bases). Trimming removed 0 bases at V and 3 bases at J, with 12 bases between. CDR1 and CDR2 from the germline V gene are SGHRS and YFSETQ. This CDR3 region has 15 residues. CDR3 sequence: CASSLAGTDYTEAFF. The CDR3 DNA sequence: TGCGCCAGCAGCTTGGCAGGGACTGATTACACTGAAGCTTTCTTT.

The V gene is TRBV7-9, the J gene TRBJ1-4; TRBD1 agrees at 7 bases. The J segment lost 4 bases and the V segment lost 5 bases, leaving 10 bases of the junction unmatched. CDR3 length: 16 amino acids. The germline gives CDR1 SEHNR, CDR2 FQNEAQ (reference sequence). The CDR3 DNA reads as TGTGCCAGCAGCAACCCCGGGACAGCAATTAATGAAAAACTGTTTTTT. This sequence encodes CASSNPGTAINEKLFF.

This clone is a singleton in its sample. The chain is built from TRBV7-6 and TRBJ1-1; 8 positions agree with TRBD1. The CDR3 is 14 residues long. V shed 7 bases, J shed 4 bases, and the junction held 8 bases outside the gene matches. Germline CDR1 is SGHVS and CDR2 is FNYEAQ. This CDR3 reads CASTEDRVFTEAFF. CDR3 coding DNA: TGTGCCAGCACCGAGGACAGGGTCTTCACTGAAGCTTTCTTT.

This clone was seen only a few times. The chain couples TRBV6-1 to TRBJ2-2, with TRBD1 matching over 10 bases. The CDR3 totals 14 residues. CDR1 is MNHNS and CDR2 is SASEGT in the germline V gene. The V gene end was trimmed by 3 bases and the J gene end by 10 bases; junction bases not matched to a gene: 5. CDR3 amino acids: CASSEGQGYVELFF. The CDR3 DNA reads as TGTGCCAGCAGTGAGGGACAGGGGTATGTGGAGCTGTTTTTT.

The chain has TRBV28 and TRBJ1-4; TRBD1 agrees at 8 bases. The junction had 6 bases not matched to a gene; V was cut back by 6 bases and J by 3 bases. This CDR3 comprises 15 residues. CDR1 is MDHEN and CDR2 is SYDVKM in the germline V gene. CDR3 loop: CASSLTGDPNEKLFF. CDR3 sequence (DNA): TGTGCCAGCAGCCTGACAGGGGATCCTAATGAAAAACTGTTTTTT.